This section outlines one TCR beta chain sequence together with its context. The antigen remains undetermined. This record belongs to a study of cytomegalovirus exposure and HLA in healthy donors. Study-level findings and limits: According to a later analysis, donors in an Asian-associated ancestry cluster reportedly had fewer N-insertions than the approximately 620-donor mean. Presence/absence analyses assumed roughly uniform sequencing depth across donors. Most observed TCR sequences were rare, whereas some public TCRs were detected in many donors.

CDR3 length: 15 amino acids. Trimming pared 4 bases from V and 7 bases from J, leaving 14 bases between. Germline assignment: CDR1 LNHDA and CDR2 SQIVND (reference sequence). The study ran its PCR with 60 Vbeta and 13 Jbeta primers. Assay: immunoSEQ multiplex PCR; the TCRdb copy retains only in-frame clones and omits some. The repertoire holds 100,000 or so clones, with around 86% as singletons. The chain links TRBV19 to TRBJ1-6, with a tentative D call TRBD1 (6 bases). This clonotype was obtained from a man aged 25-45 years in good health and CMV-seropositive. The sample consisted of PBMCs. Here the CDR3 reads CASSTGQFGNSPLHF. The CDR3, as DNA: TGTGCCAGTAGTACAGGACAGTTCGGGAATTCACCCCTCCACTTT.